These 13 T cell receptor beta chains originate from one sample sequenced in a study of blood T cell repertoires in COVID-19. Profiling relied on immunoSEQ multiplex PCR, and the TCRdb table lists in-frame clones only, not all of them. The sample includes tens of thousands of clones, nearly 90% of them seen just once. Sequencing used peripheral blood. The receptors stem from a man in his 60s with active or convalescent COVID-19.

V gene TRBV30 combines with J gene TRBJ2-7; TRBD2 agrees at 7 bases. Unmatched junction bases numbered 12, after V lost 3 bases and J lost 4 bases. The CDR3 sequence is 15 residues long. From germline, CDR1 is GTSNPN and CDR2 SVGIG (reference sequence). The CDR3 coding sequence is TGTGCCTGGAGGGGGATCCTCGGCGGGGGTTACGAGCAGTACTTC. Translation: CAWRGILGGGYEQYF.

The genes are TRBV5-1 and TRBJ1-3; no reliable D call. Looked up from germline, CDR1 is SGHRS and CDR2 is YFSETQ. The CDR3 totals 15 residues. Trimming took 2 bases from V and 0 from J, leaving 9 bases between them. As DNA, the CDR3 is TGCGCCAGCAGCTTAGACGGGAGCTCTGGAAACACCATATATTTT. Its protein is CASSLDGSSGNTIYF.

This clone came up once. The J gene is TRBJ2-5, the V gene TRBV9; 10 nucleotides align to TRBD2. Losses at the gene ends were 4 bases for V and 2 bases for J; bases not matched to a gene: 11. From germline, CDR1 is SGDLS and CDR2 YYNGEE. CDR3 length: 17 amino acids. The CDR3 is CASSPRRASGGQETQYF. CDR3 sequence (DNA): TGTGCCAGCAGCCCCCGGAGGGCTAGCGGGGGTCAAGAGACCCAGTACTTC.

The chain joins TRBV5-1 to TRBJ2-3, with TRBD2 matching over 10 bases. The germline CDR1 and CDR2 sequences are SGHRS and YFSETQ. Trimming at V came to 4 bases and at J to 2 bases, leaving 7 bases not matched to a gene. The CDR3 has 16 amino acids. The CDR3 sequence is CASSIGTSEYTDTQYF. Written as DNA, the CDR3 is TGCGCCAGCAGCATCGGGACTAGCGAATACACAGATACGCAGTATTTT.

This chain connects TRBV7-2 to TRBJ2-1; 14 positions match TRBD2. Trimming cost V 1 base and J 12 bases; bases outside gene matches: 11. Germline V gene sequence: CDR1 SGHTA, CDR2 FQGNSA. This CDR3 spans 17 amino acids. The CDR3 loop is CASSLEPPGTSGSAQFF. CDR3 DNA sequence: TGTGCCAGCAGCTTAGAACCCCCCGGGACTAGCGGGAGTGCGCAGTTCTTC. Full variable domain (outside the CDR3, taken from reference TRBV7-2 and TRBJ2-1): GAGVSQSPSNKVTEKGKDVELRCDPISGHTALYWYRQSLGQGLEFLIYFQGNSAPDKSGLPSDRFSAERTGGSVSTLTIQRTQQEDSAVYLCASSLEPPGTSGSAQFFGPGTRLTVL.

This chain uses TRBV5-4 with TRBJ2-1; the D gene is possibly TRBD1 (7 bases). CDR1 and CDR2 from the germline V gene are SGHNT and YYREEE (reference sequence). CDR3 length: 12 amino acids. The V and J ends lost 4 bases and 7 bases respectively, with 9 bases between them. The CDR3 DNA is TGTGCCAGCAGCGCGGGACAGAATGAGCAGTTCTTC. Amino acids: CASSAGQNEQFF.

The chain carries TRBV21-1 and TRBJ2-1; TRBD2 is the table's D call, not checked against the DNA. TRBV21-1 is a known pseudogene. The CDR3 extends over 17 amino acids. The CDR3 DNA reads as TGTGCCAGCAGCAAAGTTGCGCGGGACCTCTCCTACAATGAGCAGTTCTTC. It codes for CASSKVARDLSYNEQFF.

This chain joins TRBV5-4 and TRBJ2-7; no reliable D call. Trimming stripped 4 bases from V and 0 bases from J, with 8 bases between. Germline V gene lookup returns CDR1 SGHNT and CDR2 YYREEE (reference sequence). CDR3 length equals 13 residues. The CDR3: CASSDTNSYEQYF. The DNA of the CDR3 is TGTGCCAGCAGCGATACTAACTCCTACGAGCAGTACTTC.

This chain connects TRBV28 to TRBJ2-5; D perhaps matches TRBD1 (5 bases). V was trimmed by 0 bases and J by 5 bases, leaving 7 bases between them. CDR3 length: 13 amino acids. Germline CDR1 MDHEN, CDR2 SYDVKM. This CDR3 is CASSLWGRETQYF. The CDR3 DNA follows: TGTGCCAGCAGTTTATGGGGGCGGGAGACCCAGTACTTC. The full variable domain, in which reference TRBV28 and TRBJ2-5 provide the parts outside the CDR3, is DVKVTQSSRYLVKRTGEKVFLECVQDMDHENMFWYRQDPGLGLRLIYFSYDVKMKEKGDIPEGYSVSREKKERFSLILESASTNQTSMYLCASSLWGRETQYFGPGTRLLVL.

This chain uses TRBV7-9 with TRBJ1-2; maybe TRBD1 (6 bases). V lost 6 bases, J lost 6 bases, and 14 bases lay in between. The CDR3 has 13 amino acids. From germline, CDR1 is SEHNR and CDR2 FQNEAQ (reference sequence). DNA for the CDR3: TGTGCCAGCAGACCCGGGGGGGCCCATGGCTACACCTTC. Translating it yields CASRPGGAHGYTF.

The rearrangement links TRBV21-1 to TRBJ2-7; the table's D call TRBD2 went unverified against the DNA. TRBV21-1 is recorded as a pseudogene. The CDR3 covers 24 residues. The CDR3 sequence is CASSKKGHQTCPGTSGSSSYEQYF. In DNA form, the CDR3 reads TGTGCCAGCAGCAAAAAGGGCCATCAAACTTGCCCGGGCACTAGCGGGAGTAGCTCCTACGAGCAGTACTTC.

V usage is TRBV11-2 and J usage is TRBJ2-3; the match to TRBD2 covers 9 bases. Germline CDR1 is SGHAT and CDR2 is FQNNGV. V lost 2 bases to trimming and J lost 1 base; unmatched junction nucleotides: 10. The CDR3 has 18 residues. Written as DNA, the CDR3 is TGTGCCAGCAGCTTACTAGAATTGACTAGCGGTCGCACAGATACGCAGTATTTT. Its protein is CASSLLELTSGRTDTQYF. The full variable domain, its missing parts supplied by reference TRBV11-2 and TRBJ2-3, is EAGVAQSPRYKIIEKRQSVAFWCNPISGHATLYWYQQILGQGPKLLIQFQNNGVVDDSQLPKDRFSAERLKGVDSTLKIQPAKLEDSAVYLCASSLLELTSGRTDTQYFGPGTRLTVL.

The CDR3 DNA follows: TGTGCCAGCAGCCAAGAGCGGTTGGCCATCCGAGAGACCCAGTACTTC. This sequence encodes CASSQERLAIRETQYF. This chain uses TRBV3-1 (or the pseudogene TRBV3-2) with TRBJ2-5; unclear D gene. CDR1 is LGHDT, CDR2 YNNKEL, per germline (reference sequence). V was shortened by 0 bases and J by 4 bases, with 15 bases between the two germline ends. The CDR3 loop spans 16 amino acids.